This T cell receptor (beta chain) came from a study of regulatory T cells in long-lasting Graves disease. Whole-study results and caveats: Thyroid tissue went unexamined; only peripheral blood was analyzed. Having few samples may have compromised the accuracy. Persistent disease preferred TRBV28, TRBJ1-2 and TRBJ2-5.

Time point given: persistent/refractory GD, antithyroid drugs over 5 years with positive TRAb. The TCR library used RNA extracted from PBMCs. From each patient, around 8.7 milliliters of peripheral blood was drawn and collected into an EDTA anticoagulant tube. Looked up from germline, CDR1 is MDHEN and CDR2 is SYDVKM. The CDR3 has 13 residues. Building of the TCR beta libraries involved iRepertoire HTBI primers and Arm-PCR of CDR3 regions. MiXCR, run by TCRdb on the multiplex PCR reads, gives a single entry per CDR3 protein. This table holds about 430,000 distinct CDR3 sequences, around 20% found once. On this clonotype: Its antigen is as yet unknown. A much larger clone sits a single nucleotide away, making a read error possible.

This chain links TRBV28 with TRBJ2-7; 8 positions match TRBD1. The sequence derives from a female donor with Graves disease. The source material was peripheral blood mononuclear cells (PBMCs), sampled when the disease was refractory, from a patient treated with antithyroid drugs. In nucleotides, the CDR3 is TGTGCCGGCAGTTTGGTACAGGGGGACGAGCAGTACTTC. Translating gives CAGSLVQGDEQYF.